This T cell receptor beta chain is from a study of regulatory T cells in long-lasting Graves disease. Through Arm-PCR of CDR3 regions and iRepertoire HTBI primers, TCR beta libraries were built. TCRdb processed the multiplex PCR reads anew with MiXCR; each CDR3 protein has one entry. The table includes 450,000 to 650,000 distinct CDR3 sequences, 15% to 20% detected once. Time point in this sample: newly diagnosed GD, antithyroid drugs for less than 3 months. RNA from PBMCs was the source of the TCR library. These sequences were also reported in another study, on T cells in Graves' hyperthyroidism and ophthalmopathy.

The TCR was taken from a woman aged 40 to 65 with Graves disease. Sequencing was performed on peripheral blood mononuclear cells (PBMCs), taken at new diagnosis, from a patient treated with antithyroid drugs.

CDR3 nucleotides: TGCAGTGCCGGTCCCCGGGCGTGGACTGAAGCTTTCTTT. Amino acids: CSAGPRAWTEAFF. The V and J genes are TRBV20-1 and TRBJ1-1, with D unclear. The germline gives CDR1 DFQATT, CDR2 SNEGSKA (reference sequence). This CDR3 contains 13 residues. Trimming cost V 6 bases and J 5 bases, with 16 bases left between them.